This T cell receptor (beta chain) appears in the sequencing data of a study of blood T cells in healthy people across ages. Using a J-beta primer mix together with a sample-barcoded 5' primer, a second PCR was run for roughly 7 to 12 cycles. A single record per CDR3 protein comes from TCRdb applying MiXCR to the 5' RACE reads. The sample has about 400,000 distinct CDR3 sequences; approximately 52% are singletons. The CDR3 is 14 residues long. Between the trimmed V and J ends, which lost 0 bases and 11 bases, there was a span of 16 bases. The V gene's germline CDR1 is LNHNV and CDR2 YYDKDF (reference sequence).

The V gene is TRBV15, the J gene TRBJ2-5, with D perhaps TRBD2 (7 bases). Sequences were obtained from blood. The clonotype originates from a man in his 60s in good health. This CDR3 is CATSREGGLHEQYF. The DNA of the CDR3 is TGTGCCACCAGCAGAGAAGGGGGACTACATGAGCAGTACTTC.